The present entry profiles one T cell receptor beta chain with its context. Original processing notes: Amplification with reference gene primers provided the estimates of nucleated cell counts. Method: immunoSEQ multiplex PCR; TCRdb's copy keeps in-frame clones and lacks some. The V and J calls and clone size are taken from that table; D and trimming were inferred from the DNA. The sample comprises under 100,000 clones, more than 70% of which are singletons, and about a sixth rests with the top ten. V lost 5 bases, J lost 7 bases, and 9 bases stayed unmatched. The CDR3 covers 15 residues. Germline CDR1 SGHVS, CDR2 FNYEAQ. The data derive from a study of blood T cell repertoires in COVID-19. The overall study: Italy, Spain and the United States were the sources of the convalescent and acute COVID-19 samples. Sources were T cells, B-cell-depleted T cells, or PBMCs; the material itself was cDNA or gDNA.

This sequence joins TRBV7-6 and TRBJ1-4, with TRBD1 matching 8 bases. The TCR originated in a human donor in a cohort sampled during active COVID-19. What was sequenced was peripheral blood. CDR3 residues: CASSTNRGVGEKLFF. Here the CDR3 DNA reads TGTGCCAGCAGCACAAACAGGGGGGTCGGTGAAAAACTGTTTTTT.